A single sample is the source of the 21 T cell receptor beta chains below, sequenced in a study of T cell responses to AZD1222 COVID-19 vaccine. Profiling relied on immunoSEQ multiplex PCR, and the TCRdb table lists in-frame clones only, not all of them. The sample lists 140,000 to 150,000 clones, 80% to 95% seen once, with around 1.8% in the top ten. Sequences were derived from peripheral blood, sampled on day 0 of AZD1222 vaccination. The receptors come from an adult in good health.

V gene TRBV28 combines with J gene TRBJ2-4; a weak D match, TRBD1 (5 bases). In germline, CDR1 is MDHEN, CDR2 SYDVKM. This CDR3 has 16 amino acids. Trimming shortened V by 3 bases and J by 3 bases, and 15 bases separated the two germline ends. CDR3 sequence: CASSFAHKGFKNIQYF. The CDR3 nucleotides are TGTGCCAGCAGTTTTGCCCATAAGGGGTTCAAAAACATTCAGTACTTC.

V and J are TRBV5-1 and TRBJ2-1; maybe TRBD2 (6 bases). The length of the CDR3 is 15 residues. Germline assignment: CDR1 SGHRS and CDR2 YFSETQ. Between the trimmed V and J ends, which lost 8 bases and 7 bases, there was a span of 22 bases. The CDR3 coding sequence is TGCGCCAGTAACCCGGAGGGAACGAGGGTAAATGAGCAGTTCTTC. Translating gives CASNPEGTRVNEQFF.

The chain carries TRBV5-4 and TRBJ1-2; 8 bases agree with TRBD1. The CDR3 has 14 residues. With V trimmed by 3 bases and J by 3 bases, 4 bases remained unmatched. CDR1 is SGHNT, CDR2 YYREEE, per germline (reference sequence). The CDR3 DNA sequence: TGTGCCAGCAGCTCACCAGGGGGCGACTATGGCTACACCTTC. Translating gives CASSSPGGDYGYTF.

The chain combines TRBV11-3 with TRBJ2-5; 8 bases line up with TRBD1. CDR1 is SGHNT, CDR2 YENEEA, per germline. This CDR3 has 15 amino acids. V lost 1 base and J lost 3; bases outside the gene matches: 4. CDR3 bases: TGTGCCAGCAGCTTAGGACAGGGGATGGAAGAGACCCAGTACTTC. Translation: CASSLGQGMEETQYF.

This rearrangement joins TRBV5-4 to TRBJ2-7; D is perhaps TRBD1 or TRBD2 (6 bases each). This CDR3 is 15 amino acids long. CDR1 SGHNT and CDR2 YYREEE come from the germline V gene (reference sequence). V lost 4 bases and J 0 bases, leaving 14 bases between the germline ends. The CDR3 coding sequence is TGTGCCAGCAGCCTGGGGGGCAGAAGCTCCTACGAGCAGTACTTC. Residues: CASSLGGRSSYEQYF.

V and J are TRBV4-2 and TRBJ1-2, with a tentative D call TRBD1 (5 bases). CDR3 length: 13 amino acids. The germline V gene has CDR1 LGHNA and CDR2 YNFKEQ. The ends were cut back, 1 base at V and 8 bases at J, with 11 bases in the middle. The chain's CDR3 is CASSQVGGLGYTF. In DNA, the CDR3 is TGTGCCAGCAGCCAAGTCGGGGGGTTAGGCTACACCTTC.

J is TRBJ1-1 and V is TRBV4-1; weak D call: TRBD1 (5 bases). The CDR3 totals 18 residues. Trimming removed 2 bases at V and 2 bases at J, with 21 bases between. Germline V gene sequence: CDR1 MGHRA, CDR2 YSYEKL. CDR3: CASSQHPSAGQLNTEAFF. CDR3 nucleotide sequence: TGCGCCAGCAGCCAACATCCCTCGGCAGGGCAGCTTAACACTGAAGCTTTCTTT.

This clone was seen once. V usage is TRBV5-1 and J usage is TRBJ2-7; 14 bases map to TRBD2. CDR3 length equals 16 residues. V lost 0 bases to trimming and J lost 2 bases; unmatched junction nucleotides: 1. From germline, CDR1 is SGHRS and CDR2 YFSETQ. The CDR3 sequence: CASSLGLAGGTYEQYF. CDR3 bases: TGCGCCAGCAGCTTGGGACTAGCGGGAGGGACCTACGAGCAGTACTTC.

The rearrangement uses TRBV4-1 and TRBJ1-1; no reliable D call. This CDR3 is built from 14 residues. Germline V CDR1 and CDR2: MGHRA, YSYEKL. V lost 0 bases and J 2 bases, leaving 7 bases between the germline ends. CDR3 nucleotides: TGCGCCAGCAGCCAAGATGGGGAAAACACTGAAGCTTTCTTT. Translating gives CASSQDGENTEAFF.

V usage is TRBV6-1 and J usage is TRBJ1-1, with D unclear. The CDR3 loop spans 13 amino acids. Trimming removed 3 bases from V and 4 bases from J, with 9 bases in between. Germline lookup yields CDR1 MNHNS and CDR2 SASEGT. The CDR3 region is CASSERSVTEAFF. The CDR3 DNA reads as TGTGCCAGCAGTGAGAGGTCAGTCACTGAAGCTTTCTTT.

The V call is TRBV11-2, the J call TRBJ1-1, with 12 bases aligning to TRBD1. This CDR3 spans 19 amino acids. V was clipped by 2 bases and J by 4 bases; unmatched bases: 14. The germline gives CDR1 SGHAT, CDR2 FQNNGV. The CDR3 coding sequence is TGTGCCAGCAGCTTAAGACTCGGGACAGGGGGCTCTCCCGGCACTGAAGCTTTCTTT. Translation: CASSLRLGTGGSPGTEAFF.

The chain uses TRBV28 and TRBJ2-5; TRBD2 matches at 10 bases. The CDR3 length is 17 residues. Trimming removed 3 bases from V and 5 bases from J; junction bases left unmatched: 12. From germline, CDR1 is MDHEN and CDR2 SYDVKM. As DNA, the CDR3 is TGTGCCAGCAGTTTTCTAGCGGGGGACCTAATGGGGGAGACCCAGTACTTC. This codes for CASSFLAGDLMGETQYF.

V and J are TRBV6-5 and TRBJ1-1, with 10 bases that match TRBD1. There are 13 residues in the CDR3. The V gene's germline CDR1 is MNHEY and CDR2 SVGAGI. After removal of 6 bases from V and 5 bases from J, the junction contained 3 bases not matched to a gene. CDR3 loop: CASRGQGITEAFF. In DNA, the CDR3 is TGTGCCAGCAGGGGACAGGGGATAACTGAAGCTTTCTTT.

V and J are TRBV2 and TRBJ2-5; 7 nucleotides match TRBD2. The CDR3 length is 15 residues. Germline CDR1 SNHLY, CDR2 FYNNEI. Germline trimming cut 0 bases from V and 5 bases from J; bases unmatched to any gene: 6. The CDR3 DNA is TGTGCCAGCAGTGAAGCCCGGACTAGAGGGGAGACCCAGTACTTC. Protein: CASSEARTRGETQYF.

V usage is TRBV5-1 and J usage is TRBJ1-6; 10 bases agree with TRBD1. The V segment lost 4 bases and the J segment 7 bases; nucleotides outside the gene matches: 5. The CDR3 extends over 15 amino acids. Germline values: CDR1 SGHRS, CDR2 YFSETQ. The CDR3, as DNA: TGCGCCAGCAGCACTGACAGGGGGCACAATTCACCCCTCCACTTT. This gives the protein CASSTDRGHNSPLHF.

The gene calls are TRBV9 and TRBJ2-1, with 10 positions matching TRBD2. This CDR3 comprises 13 residues. The germline gives CDR1 SGDLS, CDR2 YYNGEE. The junction had 2 bases not matched to a gene; V was cut back by 1 base and J by 10 bases. The CDR3 protein is CASSVYSGREQFF. DNA of the CDR3: TGTGCCAGCAGCGTATATAGCGGGAGGGAGCAGTTCTTC.

The chain has TRBV7-9 and TRBJ2-3; D is possibly TRBD2 (6 bases). V was trimmed by 5 bases and J by 5 bases, leaving 11 bases between them. This CDR3 spans 13 amino acids. Germline V CDR1 and CDR2: SEHNR, FQNEAQ (reference sequence). The CDR3 bases are TGTGCCAGCAGCCGTGCCGGGGGAGATACGCAGTATTTT. Protein product: CASSRAGGDTQYF.

V usage is TRBV30 and J usage is TRBJ2-3; 12 nucleotides agree with TRBD2. Germline V gene sequence: CDR1 GTSNPN, CDR2 SVGIG (reference sequence). CDR3 length: 16 residues. Germline trimming cut 2 bases from V and 0 bases from J; bases unmatched to any gene: 3. This CDR3 reads CAWSRTSGRSTDTQYF. The CDR3 nucleotides are TGTGCCTGGAGTCGAACTAGCGGGAGGAGCACAGATACGCAGTATTTT.

V gene TRBV11-2 combines with J gene TRBJ1-2; D perhaps matches TRBD1 (6 bases). The length of the CDR3 is 14 residues. The germline V gene encodes CDR1 SGHAT and CDR2 FQNNGV. Trimming shortened V by 5 bases and J by 8 bases, and 18 bases separated the two germline ends. The CDR3 sequence is CASSRIQGFRGYTF. As DNA, the CDR3 is TGTGCCAGCAGCCGAATACAGGGCTTTCGAGGCTACACCTTC. The whole variable domain, filled in from reference TRBV11-2 and TRBJ1-2, reads EAGVAQSPRYKIIEKRQSVAFWCNPISGHATLYWYQQILGQGPKLLIQFQNNGVVDDSQLPKDRFSAERLKGVDSTLKIQPAKLEDSAVYLCASSRIQGFRGYTFGSGTRLTVV.

V is TRBV6-7 and J is TRBJ2-7; 7 bases match TRBD1. TRBV6-7 is flagged as an ORF with uncertain function. CDR3 length: 16 residues. V lost 7 bases to trimming and J lost 3 bases; unmatched junction nucleotides: 15. CDR3 region: CASIYSTGTANYEQYF. The CDR3 region has the DNA TGTGCCAGCATCTACTCCACCGGGACAGCAAACTACGAGCAGTACTTC.

This rearrangement joins TRBV6-1 to TRBJ1-2, with TRBD1 matching over 7 bases. The CDR3 covers 15 residues. The ends lost 3 bases at V and 8 bases at J; junction bases unmatched: 12. CDR1 MNHNS and CDR2 SASEGT come from the germline V gene. The CDR3 is CASSDLDREFLGYTF. The DNA of the CDR3 is TGTGCCAGCAGTGATCTAGACAGGGAATTTCTCGGCTACACCTTC.